Listed below are T cell receptor beta chains from one sample, sequenced in a study of blood T cell repertoires in COVID-19. The data were produced by immunoSEQ multiplex PCR, yet TCRdb's version contains in-frame clones alone and is incomplete. The data hold over 70,000 clones, with roughly 86% observed a single time. Sequenced: peripheral blood. These receptors were collected from a man aged 55 to 70 with acute or convalescent COVID-19. The CDR3 runs from the conserved cysteine through the conserved F or W. D genes are given only for firm matches. A row's size may be missing; if present it is once, few, many or a size class.

TRBJ2-3 TRBD2 . TRBV4-3 CASSQARGLAGGTQYF TGCGCCAGCAGCCAAGCGCGCGGACTAGCGGGGGGGACGCAGTATTTT
TRBJ1-2 . . TRBV6-5 CASSNRAEEGYTF TGTGCCAGCAGTAACAGGGCCGAGGAGGGCTACACCTTC
TRBJ1-5 . . TRBV30 CAWSVRGPQHF TGTGCCTGGAGTGTAAGGGGGCCCCAGCATTTT
TRBJ1-4 . few TRBV15 CATSRAGREKLFF TGTGCCACCAGCAGAGCGGGGAGGGAAAAACTGTTTTTT
TRBJ1-1 . . TRBV7-8 CASSLGGAGTEAFF TGTGCCAGCAGCTTAGGTGGAGCGGGCACTGAAGCTTTCTTT
TRBJ1-2 TRBD1 . TRBV5-1 CASSFGQGWGYGYTF TGCGCCAGCAGCTTCGGACAGGGGTGGGGCTATGGCTACACCTTC
TRBJ2-1 TRBD2 . TRBV5-1 CASTRGTSGKELSDEQFF TGCGCCAGCACCCGGGGGACTAGCGGGAAGGAGTTGAGCGATGAGCAGTTCTTC
TRBJ2-2 . . TRBV13 CASSSPLFGQNTGELFF TGTGCCAGCAGCTCACCCCTCTTTGGACAAAACACCGGGGAGCTGTTTTTT
TRBJ1-5 TRBD1 . TRBV19 CASNSDRGRMGNQPQHF TGTGCCAGTAATAGTGACAGGGGGCGCATGGGCAATCAGCCCCAGCATTTT
TRBJ2-2 . . TRBV5-1 CASSLYSVGDPGSGELFF TGCGCCAGCAGCTTGTATTCTGTCGGGGATCCTGGTTCCGGGGAGCTGTTTTTT
TRBJ2-4 . . TRBV11-2 CASSLGRENIQYF TGTGCCAGCAGCTTAGGTCGCGAAAACATTCAGTACTTC
TRBJ1-6 . . TRBV7-9 CASRVTGGQNNSPLHF TGTGCCAGCAGAGTGACGGGGGGCCAGAATAATTCACCCCTCCACTTT
TRBJ2-5 TRBD2 . TRBV28 CASSLQGLAVRGTQYF TGTGCCAGCAGTTTACAGGGACTAGCGGTTCGTGGGACCCAGTACTTC
TRBJ2-2 . once TRBV5-5 CASSLQSGELFF TGTGCCAGCAGCTTGCAGTCTGGGGAGCTGTTTTTT
TRBJ1-2 TRBD1 . TRBV5-1 CASSLTGDNYGYTF TGCGCCAGCAGCTTGACAGGGGATAACTATGGCTACACCTTC
TRBJ1-1 TRBD1 . TRBV2 CASSATGGGVNTEAFF TGTGCCAGCAGCGCGACAGGGGGAGGAGTGAACACTGAAGCTTTCTTT
TRBJ1-2 TRBD1 few TRBV2 CASSETLGGQGLVYGYTF TGTGCCAGCAGTGAAACATTAGGGGGACAGGGGCTGGTCTATGGCTACACCTTC
TRBJ2-4 TRBD2 few TRBV2 CASRGLAGGDIQYF TGTGCCAGCAGAGGACTAGCGGGAGGGGACATTCAGTACTTC
TRBJ2-2 . . TRBV11-2 CASSFPPGTGELFF TGTGCCAGCAGCTTTCCCCCGGGGACCGGGGAGCTGTTTTTT
TRBJ2-1 . . TRBV5-1 CASSSRVPSYNEQFF TGCGCCAGCAGCTCCAGGGTTCCCTCCTACAATGAGCAGTTCTTC
TRBJ2-1 . . TRBV4-3 CASSQSQVPYNEQFF TGCGCCAGCAGCCAGTCCCAGGTACCCTACAATGAGCAGTTCTTC
TRBJ1-1 . . TRBV19 CASSISREVAEAFF TGTGCCAGTAGTATCTCGAGGGAGGTGGCTGAAGCTTTCTTT
TRBJ1-1 . . TRBV6-5 CASIRGLGAFF TGTGCCAGTATCAGGGGCTTGGGAGCTTTCTTT
TRBJ2-7 TRBD1 . TRBV7-2 CASSPTGTGVNEQYF TGTGCCAGCAGCCCCACCGGGACAGGGGTAAACGAGCAGTACTTC
TRBJ2-3 TRBD1 few TRBV5-1 CASGEGGRTDTQYF TGCGCCAGCGGAGAAGGGGGCCGCACAGATACGCAGTATTTT
TRBJ2-7 . . TRBV7-9 CASSQDYREQYF TGTGCCAGCAGCCAGGATTACCGTGAGCAGTACTTC
TRBJ1-1 . . TRBV7-2 CASSPPGVTEAFF TGTGCCAGCAGCCCTCCGGGGGTCACTGAAGCTTTCTTT
TRBJ2-2 . . TRBV19 CASSIGGADTGELFF TGTGCCAGTAGTATTGGGGGCGCGGACACCGGGGAGCTGTTTTTT
TRBJ1-4 . few TRBV18 CASSRTPGFIEKLFF TGTGCCAGCTCACGCACCCCCGGTTTTATTGAAAAACTGTTTTTT
TRBJ1-1 TRBD1 . TRBV28 CASSSRTGPASEAFF TGTGCCAGCAGTTCCCGGACAGGCCCGGCTTCGGAAGCTTTCTTT
TRBJ1-5 . . TRBV27 CASSLGAAQPQHF TGTGCCAGCAGTTTAGGGGCAGCCCAGCCCCAGCATTTT
TRBJ2-1 TRBD2 . TRBV4-1 CASSSTSGRVTGEQFF TGCGCCAGCAGCTCGACTAGCGGGAGGGTAACCGGTGAGCAGTTCTTC